Reported below is one T cell receptor (beta chain). No antigen is known for it. Genomic DNA (from each subset) was split evenly across several immunoSEQ plates. Some clones are missing from TCRdb's copy, which holds only in-frame ones; the method was immunoSEQ multiplex PCR. This table holds nearly 1 million clones, 76% found once. The CD4+ fraction was divided into a CD45RA+ naive subset and a CD45RA-negative memory subset. This sample was taken from a study of shared clonotypes between healthy human individuals. Whole-study findings and limits: Few donors limited the genetic and exposure-history diversity represented.

Germline CDR1 reads KGHSH; CDR2 reads LQKENI. CDR3 length equals 14 residues. V lost 2 bases and J 6 bases, leaving 13 bases between the germline ends. The genes are TRBV18 and TRBJ1-1, with D uncertain. The source of this sequence is a man aged 18 to 30 in good health. The sample consisted of memory CD4+ T cells sorted from blood. The subset is: CD45RA-negative fraction. The CDR3 DNA reads TGTGCCAGCTCACCAGGGGTGCAGGACCCTGAAGCTTTCTTT. It specifies CASSPGVQDPEAFF.